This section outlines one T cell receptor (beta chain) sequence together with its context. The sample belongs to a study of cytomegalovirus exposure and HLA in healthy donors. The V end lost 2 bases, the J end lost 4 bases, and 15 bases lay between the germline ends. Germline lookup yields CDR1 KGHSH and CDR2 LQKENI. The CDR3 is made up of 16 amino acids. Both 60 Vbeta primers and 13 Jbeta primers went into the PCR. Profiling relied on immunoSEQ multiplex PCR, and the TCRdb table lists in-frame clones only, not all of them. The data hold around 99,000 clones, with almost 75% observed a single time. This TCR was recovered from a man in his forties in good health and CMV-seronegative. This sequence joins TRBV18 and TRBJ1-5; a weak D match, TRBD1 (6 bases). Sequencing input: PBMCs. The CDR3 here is CASSPSWTESNQPQHF. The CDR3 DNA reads TGTGCCAGCTCACCATCTTGGACAGAGTCAAATCAGCCCCAGCATTTT.